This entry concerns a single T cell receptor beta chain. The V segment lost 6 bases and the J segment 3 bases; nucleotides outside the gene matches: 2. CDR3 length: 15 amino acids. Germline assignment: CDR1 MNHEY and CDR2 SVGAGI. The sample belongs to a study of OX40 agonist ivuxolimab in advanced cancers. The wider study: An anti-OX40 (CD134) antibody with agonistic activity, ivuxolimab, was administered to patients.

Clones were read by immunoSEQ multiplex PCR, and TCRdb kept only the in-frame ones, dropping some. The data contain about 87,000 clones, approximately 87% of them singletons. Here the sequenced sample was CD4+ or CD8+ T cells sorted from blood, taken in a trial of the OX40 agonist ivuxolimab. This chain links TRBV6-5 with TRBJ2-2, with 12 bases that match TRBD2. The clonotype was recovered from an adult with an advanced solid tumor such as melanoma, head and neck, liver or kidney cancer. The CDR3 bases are TGTGCCAGCAGCCGACTAGCGGGGGACACCGGGGAGCTGTTTTTT. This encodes CASSRLAGDTGELFF.